The source of this T cell receptor beta chain is a study of radiation and T cells in renal cell carcinoma. Germline V gives CDR1 MNHEY, CDR2 SVGAGI. The CDR3 is 15 residues long. The V end was cut by 4 bases, the J end by 2 bases, with 14 bases between. Regarding time point: baseline pretreatment blood. Treatment: 15 Gy SBRT to primary tumor, nephrectomy 4 weeks later. After SBRT, blood was collected at 2 and 4 weeks, plus baseline. The patient's renal cell carcinoma had clear cell pathology. Only in-frame clones appear in the TCRdb table, and some are missing; sequencing was by immunoSEQ multiplex PCR. Here the sample spans about 140,000 clones, over 80% being singletons. Broader study findings: From baseline, blood top tumor clonotypes peaked at 2 weeks post-radiation. Pretreatment tumor biopsies were lacking, so baseline clonotypes are unknown.

This clone was seen a few times. Its antigen is unidentified. The receptor's source is a woman aged 45-65 years with renal cell carcinoma. The J gene is TRBJ1-1, the V gene TRBV6-5; D not resolved. The source was blood, collected from a patient whose treatment included radiotherapy and nephrectomy. CDR3 DNA sequence: TGTGCCAGCAGTTTATCCGGGCCTCCTAACACTGAAGCTTTCTTT. This sequence encodes CASSLSGPPNTEAFF.